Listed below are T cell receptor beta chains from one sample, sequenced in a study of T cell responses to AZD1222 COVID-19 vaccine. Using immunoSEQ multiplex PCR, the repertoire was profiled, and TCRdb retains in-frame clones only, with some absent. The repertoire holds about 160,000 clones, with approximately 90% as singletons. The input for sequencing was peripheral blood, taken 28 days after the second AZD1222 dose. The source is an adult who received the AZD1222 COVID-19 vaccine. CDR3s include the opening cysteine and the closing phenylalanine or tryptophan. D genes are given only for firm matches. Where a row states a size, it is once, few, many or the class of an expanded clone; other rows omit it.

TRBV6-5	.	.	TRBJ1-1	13	TGTGCCAGCAGAACCCGGGGAACGGGTGAAGCTTTCTTT	CASRTRGTGEAFF
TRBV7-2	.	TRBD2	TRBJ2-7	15	TGTGCCAGCAGCTTAGGACTAGCGGGGACCTACGAGCAGTACTTC	CASSLGLAGTYEQYF
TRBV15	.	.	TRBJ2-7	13	TGTGCCACCAGCAGAGACCCAAACCACGAGCAGTACTTC	CATSRDPNHEQYF
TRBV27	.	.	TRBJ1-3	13	TGTGCCAGCAGTTCCGGATCTGGAAACACCATATATTTT	CASSSGSGNTIYF
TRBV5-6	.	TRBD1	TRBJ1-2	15	TGTGCCAGCAGCCTTGGGACAGGGAGGGTCTATGGCTACACCTTC	CASSLGTGRVYGYTF
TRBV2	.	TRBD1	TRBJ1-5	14	TGTGCCAGCAGTGCACAGGGGCCCAATCAGCCCCAGCATTTT	CASSAQGPNQPQHF
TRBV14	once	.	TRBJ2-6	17	TGTGCCAGCAGCCAAGAAATTGCACATATGGGGGCCAACGTCCTGACTTTC	CASSQEIAHMGANVLTF
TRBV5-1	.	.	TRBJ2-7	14	TGCGCCAGCAGCTTGGTTCAGGACTCCTACGAGCAGTACTTC	CASSLVQDSYEQYF
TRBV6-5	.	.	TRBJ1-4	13	TGTGCCAGCACCCGGGGGGATGACGAAAAACTGTTTTTT	CASTRGDDEKLFF
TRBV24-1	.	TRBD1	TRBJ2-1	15	TGTGCCACCAGTGGAGGGGACAGGGGATACAATGAGCAGTTCTTC	CATSGGDRGYNEQFF
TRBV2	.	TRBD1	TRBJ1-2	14	TGTGCCAGCAGCCTTACAGGGGCAGGGTATGGCTACACCTTC	CASSLTGAGYGYTF
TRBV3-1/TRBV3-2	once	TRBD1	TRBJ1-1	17	TGTGCCAGCAGCCAAGAGGGGACAGGGGGCGATAGTTCTGAAGCTTTCTTT	CASSQEGTGGDSSEAFF
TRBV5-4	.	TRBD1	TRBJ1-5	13	TGTGCCAGCAGCCCGGACAGGAATCAGCCCCAGCATTTT	CASSPDRNQPQHF
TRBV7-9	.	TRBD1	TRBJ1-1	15	TGTGCCAGCAGCCAGGGGGGCGAGGGTAGCGCTGAAGCTTTCTTT	CASSQGGEGSAEAFF
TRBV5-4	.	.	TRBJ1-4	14	TGTGCCAGCAGCTTGGATGGGTTAGGAGAAAAACTGTTTTTT	CASSLDGLGEKLFF
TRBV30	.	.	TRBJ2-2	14	TGTGCCTGGATGCGCGGGGCGAACACCGGGGAGCTGTTTTTT	CAWMRGANTGELFF
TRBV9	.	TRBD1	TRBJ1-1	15	TGTGCCAGCAGCTTCGGACAGGGGGCATACACTGAAGCTTTCTTT	CASSFGQGAYTEAFF
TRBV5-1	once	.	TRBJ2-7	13	TGCGCCAGCCAGGGGCGATACTCCTACGAGCAGTACTTC	CASQGRYSYEQYF
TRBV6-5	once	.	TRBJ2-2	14	TGTGCCAGCGGGGGAGGCTTGGGCACCGGGGAGCTGTTTTTT	CASGGGLGTGELFF
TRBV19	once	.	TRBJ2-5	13	TGTGCCAGTACAGGGGTCCTCGGAGAGACCCAGTACTTC	CASTGVLGETQYF
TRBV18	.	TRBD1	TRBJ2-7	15	TGTGCCAGCTCACCCGGCGGGACAGGGGACTACGAGCAGTACTTC	CASSPGGTGDYEQYF
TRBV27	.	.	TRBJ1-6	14	TGTGCCAGCAGTTCCCAGGGGAGGGATTCACCCCTCCACTTT	CASSSQGRDSPLHF
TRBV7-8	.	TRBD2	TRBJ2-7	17	TGTGCCAGCAGCGTCCCCTTAGCGGGGGGACTTCCGGAGGAGCAGTACTTC	CASSVPLAGGLPEEQYF
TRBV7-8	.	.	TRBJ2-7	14	TGTGCCAGCAGCTTGCGGAGGATTTTGGGCGAGCAGTACTTC	CASSLRRILGEQYF
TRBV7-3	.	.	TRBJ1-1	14	TGTGCCAGCAGCTTAAGACCCGGGACCTCCGAAGCTTTCTTT	CASSLRPGTSEAFF
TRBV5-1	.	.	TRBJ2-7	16	TGCGCCAGCAGCTTGTCAGGGGGGGATCCCTCCTACGAGCAGTACTTC	CASSLSGGDPSYEQYF
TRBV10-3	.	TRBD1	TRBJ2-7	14	TGTGCCATCAGTCGCGACAGGGTTGGCAACGAGCAGTACTTC	CAISRDRVGNEQYF
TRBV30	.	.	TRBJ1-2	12	TGTGCCTGGAGTAATGGTGAACTTGGCTACACCTTC	CAWSNGELGYTF
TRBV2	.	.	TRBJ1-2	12	TGTGCCAGCACCGTGGGACCGCGAGGCTACACCTTC	CASTVGPRGYTF
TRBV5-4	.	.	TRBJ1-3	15	TGTGCCAGCAGCTCGCGAGGAATGGAGGGAAACACCATATATTTT	CASSSRGMEGNTIYF
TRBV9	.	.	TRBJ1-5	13	TGTGCCAGCAGCGTAGAGATAGATCAGCCCCAGCATTTT	CASSVEIDQPQHF
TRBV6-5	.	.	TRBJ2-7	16	TGTGCCAGCAGTTACTCCGACCGGGACCTCTCCTACGAGCAGTACTTC	CASSYSDRDLSYEQYF
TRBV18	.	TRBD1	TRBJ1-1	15	TGTGCCAGCTCACCCCTCACACAGGGGATGGGAGAAGCTTTCTTT	CASSPLTQGMGEAFF
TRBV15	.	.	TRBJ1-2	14	TGTGCCACCAGCAGAGGCCCCCCAGGGAATGGCTACACCTTC	CATSRGPPGNGYTF
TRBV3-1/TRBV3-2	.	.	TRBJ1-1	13	TGTGCCAGCGGGCCGTTAACGAACACTGAAGCTTTCTTT	CASGPLTNTEAFF
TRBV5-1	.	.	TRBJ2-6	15	TGCGCCAGCAGCTTGGCAGGGTACGGGGCCAACGTCCTGACTTTC	CASSLAGYGANVLTF
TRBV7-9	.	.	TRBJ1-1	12	TGTGCCAGCAGCCCCATGAACACTGAAGCTTTCTTT	CASSPMNTEAFF
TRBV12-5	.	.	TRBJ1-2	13	TGTGCTAGTGGTTTGCCCTTTCGCCGTGGCTACACCTTC	CASGLPFRRGYTF
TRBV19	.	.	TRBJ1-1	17	TGTGCCAGTAGTTTCTTTACCGGGCTAACGAACCCGGATGAAGCTTTCTTT	CASSFFTGLTNPDEAFF
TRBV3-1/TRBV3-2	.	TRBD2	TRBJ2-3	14	TGTGCCAGCAGCCAAGGGACTAGTACAGATACGCAGTATTTT	CASSQGTSTDTQYF
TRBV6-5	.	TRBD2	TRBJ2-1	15	TGTGCCAGCAGTCCCCCGGGGCGGGGGGGCGGTGAGCAGTTCTTC	CASSPPGRGGGEQFF
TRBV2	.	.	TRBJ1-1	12	TGTGCCAGCAGTCTTAGAAGCACTGAAGCTTTCTTT	CASSLRSTEAFF
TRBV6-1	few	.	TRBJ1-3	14	TGTGCCAGCAGTGAGCGGAACTCTGGAAACACCATATATTTT	CASSERNSGNTIYF
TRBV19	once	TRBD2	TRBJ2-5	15	TGTGCCAGTAGACTAGCGGGGGACCCTCGGGAGACCCAGTACTTC	CASRLAGDPRETQYF
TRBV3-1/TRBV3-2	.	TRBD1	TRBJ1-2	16	TGTGCCAGCAGCCAAGAGGGGGCAGGGGGGCCCTATGGCTACACCTTC	CASSQEGAGGPYGYTF
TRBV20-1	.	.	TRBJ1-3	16	TGCAGTGCTAGTGAGAACACCAGGGTTCGTGGAAACACCATATATTTT	CSASENTRVRGNTIYF
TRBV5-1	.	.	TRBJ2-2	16	TGCGCCAGCAGCTTGGTTCAATATTACACCACCGGGGAGCTGTTTTTT	CASSLVQYYTTGELFF
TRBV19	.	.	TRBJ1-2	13	TGTGCCAGTAGTATCGGGGTGAGGCCTGGCTACACCTTC	CASSIGVRPGYTF
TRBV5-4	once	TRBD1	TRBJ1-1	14	TGTGCCAGCAGCTTGACAGGGGGAGACACTGAAGCTTTCTTT	CASSLTGGDTEAFF
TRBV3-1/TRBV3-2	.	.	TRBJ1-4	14	TGTGCCAGCGGAACAGGGATAACTAATGAAAAACTGTTTTTT	CASGTGITNEKLFF
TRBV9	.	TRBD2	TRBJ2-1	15	TGTGCCAGCAGCGTAGGGAGCGGGGGGATGAATGAGCAGTTCTTC	CASSVGSGGMNEQFF
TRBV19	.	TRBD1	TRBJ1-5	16	TGTGCCAGTAGTATGGGGGACAGGTGGGGCAATCAGCCCCAGCATTTT	CASSMGDRWGNQPQHF
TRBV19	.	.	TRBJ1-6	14	TGTGCCAGTAGTATCGGGGGGCATCGGTCACCCCTCCACTTT	CASSIGGHRSPLHF
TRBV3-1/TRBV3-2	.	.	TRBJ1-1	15	TGTGCCAGCAGCCAAGATCGGGACAAGAACACTGAAGCTTTCTTT	CASSQDRDKNTEAFF
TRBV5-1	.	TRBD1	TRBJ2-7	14	TGCGCCAGCAGCTCTGGACAGGTAACCTACGAGCAGTACTTC	CASSSGQVTYEQYF